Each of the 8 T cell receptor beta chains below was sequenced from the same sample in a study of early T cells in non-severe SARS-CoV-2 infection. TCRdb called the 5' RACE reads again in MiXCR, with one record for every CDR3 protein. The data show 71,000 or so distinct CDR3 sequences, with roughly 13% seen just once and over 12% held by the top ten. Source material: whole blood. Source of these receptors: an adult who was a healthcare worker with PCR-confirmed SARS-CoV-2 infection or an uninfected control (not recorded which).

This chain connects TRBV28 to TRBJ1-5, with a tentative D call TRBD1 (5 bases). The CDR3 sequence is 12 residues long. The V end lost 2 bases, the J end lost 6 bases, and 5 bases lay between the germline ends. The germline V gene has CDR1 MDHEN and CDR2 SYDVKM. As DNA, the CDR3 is TGTGCCAGCAGTTTACAGGGTCAGCCCCAGCATTTT. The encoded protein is CASSLQGQPQHF.

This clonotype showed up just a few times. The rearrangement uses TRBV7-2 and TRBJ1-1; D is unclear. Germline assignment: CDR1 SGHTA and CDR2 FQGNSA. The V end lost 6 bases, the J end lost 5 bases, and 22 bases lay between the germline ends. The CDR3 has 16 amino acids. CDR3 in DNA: TGTGCCAGCAGGAGCCCACGGGAAGTAAGAGAGACTGAAGCTTTCTTT. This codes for CASRSPREVRETEAFF.

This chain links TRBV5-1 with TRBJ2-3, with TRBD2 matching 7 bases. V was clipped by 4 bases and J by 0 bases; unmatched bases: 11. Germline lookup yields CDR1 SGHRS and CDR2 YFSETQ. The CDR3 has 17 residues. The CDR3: CASSRITSVTSTDTQYF. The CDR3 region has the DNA TGCGCCAGCAGCCGCATCACTAGCGTAACTAGCACAGATACGCAGTATTTT.

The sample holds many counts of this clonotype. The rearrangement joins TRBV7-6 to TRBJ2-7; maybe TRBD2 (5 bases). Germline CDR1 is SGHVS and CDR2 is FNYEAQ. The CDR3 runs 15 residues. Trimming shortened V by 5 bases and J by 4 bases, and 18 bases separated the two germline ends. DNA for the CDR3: TGTGCCAGCAGCCGATACCAGGAGGAACTTTACGAGCAGTACTTC. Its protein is CASSRYQEELYEQYF.

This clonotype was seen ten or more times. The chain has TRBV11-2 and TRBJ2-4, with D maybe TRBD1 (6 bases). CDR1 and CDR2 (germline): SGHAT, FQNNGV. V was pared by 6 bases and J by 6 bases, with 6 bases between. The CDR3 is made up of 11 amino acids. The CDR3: CASRQGNIQYF. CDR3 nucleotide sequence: TGTGCCAGCAGACAGGGAAACATTCAGTACTTC.

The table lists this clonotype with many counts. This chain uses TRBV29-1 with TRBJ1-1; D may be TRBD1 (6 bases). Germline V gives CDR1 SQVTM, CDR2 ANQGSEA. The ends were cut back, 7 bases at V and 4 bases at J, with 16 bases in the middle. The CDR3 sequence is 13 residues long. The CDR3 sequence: CSATGLWSTEAFF. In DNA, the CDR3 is TGCAGCGCAACAGGGTTGTGGAGCACTGAAGCTTTCTTT.

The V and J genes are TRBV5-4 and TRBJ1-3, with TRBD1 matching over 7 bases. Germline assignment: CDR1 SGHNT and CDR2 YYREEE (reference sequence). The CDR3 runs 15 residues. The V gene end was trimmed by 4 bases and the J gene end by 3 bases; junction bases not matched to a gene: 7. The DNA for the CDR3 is TGTGCCAGCAGCACCGACAGGGTTGGTGGAAACACCATATATTTT. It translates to CASSTDRVGGNTIYF.

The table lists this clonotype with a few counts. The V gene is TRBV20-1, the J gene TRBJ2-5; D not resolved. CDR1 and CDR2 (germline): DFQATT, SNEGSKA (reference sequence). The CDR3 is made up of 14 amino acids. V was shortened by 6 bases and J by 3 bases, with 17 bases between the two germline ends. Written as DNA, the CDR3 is TGCAGTGCCAGATCGCGGCTACTAAAAGAGACCCAGTACTTC. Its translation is CSARSRLLKETQYF.